Listed here are 9 T cell receptor beta chains from one sample, sequenced in a study of T cell responses to AZD1222 COVID-19 vaccine. Clones were read by immunoSEQ multiplex PCR, and TCRdb kept only the in-frame ones, dropping some. The repertoire has 150,000 to 200,000 clones, roughly 94% of them found once; the top ten carry just over 5%. This sample comprised peripheral blood, obtained 28 days after the second AZD1222 dose. The origin of the receptors is an adult who received the AZD1222 COVID-19 vaccine.

The chain joins TRBV3-1 (or the pseudogene TRBV3-2) to TRBJ1-5; D remains unclear. This CDR3 has 14 residues. Trimming cost V 5 bases and J 4 bases, with 12 bases left between them. Looked up from germline, CDR1 is LGHDT and CDR2 is YNNKEL (reference sequence). CDR3 nucleotide sequence: TGTGCCAGCAGCACCCGGGGAGGAAATCAGCCCCAGCATTTT. Translation gives CASSTRGGNQPQHF.

The chain is built from TRBV24-1 and TRBJ1-2, with 7 bases identical to TRBD1. This CDR3 has 14 residues. V trimming: 5 bases; J trimming: 7 bases; junction bases outside the gene matches: 9. Germline lookup yields CDR1 KGHDR and CDR2 SFDVKD. In nucleotides, the CDR3 is TGTGCCACCAGTGGGGAGGGGGCCTTTGGTGGCTACACCTTC. It codes for CATSGEGAFGGYTF.

The rearrangement uses TRBV4-2 and TRBJ2-5; D ambiguous. V lost 1 base and J lost 5, with 11 bases in between. The CDR3 loop spans 14 amino acids. The germline gives CDR1 LGHNA, CDR2 YNFKEQ. CDR3 in DNA: TGTGCCAGCAGCCAAGGGTCTCAGAGGGAGACCCAGTACTTC. Its translation: CASSQGSQRETQYF.

The V and J genes are TRBV5-4 and TRBJ1-1; D not resolved. Germline V gene sequence: CDR1 SGHNT, CDR2 YYREEE (reference sequence). The V gene lost 4 bases and the J gene lost 4 bases, with 14 bases spanning the gap. The CDR3 extends over 14 amino acids. The CDR3 DNA sequence: TGTGCCAGCAGCGTGGGGTATTTGGGCACTGAAGCTTTCTTT. Amino acids: CASSVGYLGTEAFF.

The V gene is TRBV5-1, the J gene TRBJ2-1, with D possibly matching TRBD2 (5 bases). Trimming removed 3 bases from V and 4 bases from J, with 17 bases in between. Germline assignment: CDR1 SGHRS and CDR2 YFSETQ. The CDR3 is 16 residues long. The CDR3 protein is CASSYRGLMTYNEQFF. For the CDR3, the DNA is TGCGCCAGCAGCTATCGGGGTCTGATGACATACAATGAGCAGTTCTTC.

The V and J genes are TRBV5-1 and TRBJ2-2; D possibly matches TRBD1 or TRBD2 (7 bases each). The CDR3 runs 16 residues. The germline V gene has CDR1 SGHRS and CDR2 YFSETQ. The V and J ends lost 3 bases and 6 bases respectively, with 18 bases between them. CDR3 DNA: TGCGCCAGCAGCTCCACAGGGGCGGGAGACCCCGGGGAGCTGTTTTTT. Protein sequence: CASSSTGAGDPGELFF.

The gene calls are TRBV11-2 and TRBJ1-4, with D uncertain. Germline CDR1 SGHAT, CDR2 FQNNGV. CDR3 length equals 12 residues. V gave up 1 base and J gave up 15 bases, with 12 bases separating them. This CDR3 reads CASSLAAPTMFF. CDR3 in DNA: TGTGCCAGCAGCTTAGCAGCCCCGACGATGTTTTTT.

This clone was detected only once. The chain employs TRBV3-1 (or the pseudogene TRBV3-2) and TRBJ2-1, with 9 bases identical to TRBD2. V lost 1 base to trimming and J lost 5 bases; unmatched junction nucleotides: 6. The CDR3 is made up of 16 amino acids. Germline V lookup: CDR1 LGHDT, CDR2 YNNKEL (reference sequence). CDR3 nucleotides: TGTGCCAGCAGCCAAGGACTAGCGGCAAACCACAATGAGCAGTTCTTC. This translates into CASSQGLAANHNEQFF.

V is TRBV6-5 and J is TRBJ2-7; D unclear. This CDR3 has 15 amino acids. Germline-derived CDR1 and CDR2 are MNHEY and SVGAGI. V lost 0 bases, J lost 2 bases, and 11 bases lay in between. CDR3 DNA sequence: TGTGCCAGCAGTTACTCGACGGCACTCCCCTACGAGCAGTACTTC. It is translated as CASSYSTALPYEQYF.